A few counts support the clone carrying this T cell receptor (beta chain). The antigen is undetermined. The sample is drawn from a study of cytomegalovirus exposure and HLA in healthy donors. Notes on the study in general: Among TCR beta chains, those listed as cytomegalovirus-associated numbered about 160. Earlier results showed most TCR beta V segments being productive about 87% or about 30% of the time.

PCR was performed using 60 Vbeta and 13 Jbeta primers. Only in-frame clones appear in the TCRdb table, and some are missing; sequencing was by immunoSEQ multiplex PCR. The table shows some 150,000 clones, with more than 60% occurring only once. Source material: PBMCs. The receptor was isolated from a man aged 35 to 55 in good health and CMV-seronegative.

The CDR3 here is CASSATGGGNQPQHF. The CDR3 coding sequence is TGTGCCAGTAGTGCAACAGGGGGGGGTAATCAGCCCCAGCATTTT. This chain uses TRBV19 with TRBJ1-5, with 8 bases matching TRBD1. Germline CDR1 and CDR2: LNHDA and SQIVND (reference sequence). V lost 5 bases and J lost 4; bases outside the gene matches: 7. CDR3 size: 15 residues.